This entry is about one T cell receptor (beta chain). Produced via immunoSEQ multiplex PCR; TCRdb's table is partial and in-frame only. The data contain 850,000 to 1,200,000 clones, under 80% of them singletons. The data derive from a study of shared clonotypes between healthy human individuals. This CDR3 spans 15 amino acids. Trimming at V came to 1 base and at J to 5 bases, leaving 5 bases not matched to a gene. Germline values: CDR1 LGHNA, CDR2 YSLEER. The specimen sequenced was memory CD4+ T cells sorted from blood. The sample's subset: CD45RA-negative fraction. The chain couples TRBV4-3 to TRBJ2-1; 7 bases align to TRBD2. The sequence was obtained from a man younger than 30 in good health. CDR3 sequence: CASSQGLAFNNEQFF. DNA for the CDR3: TGCGCCAGCAGCCAAGGACTAGCATTTAACAATGAGCAGTTCTTC.